This TCR beta chain stems from a study of blood T cell repertoires in COVID-19. Method: immunoSEQ multiplex PCR; TCRdb's copy keeps in-frame clones and lacks some. Of 85,000 to 130,000 clones listed, over 85% are singletons. The CDR3 extends over 16 amino acids. Germline lookup yields CDR1 MGHRA and CDR2 YSYEKL. The V and J ends lost 1 base and 3 bases, in that order; junction bases with no gene match: 8. The origin of this receptor is a man in his sixties or seventies with acute or convalescent COVID-19. Material for sequencing was peripheral blood. This chain connects TRBV4-1 to TRBJ1-1; 7 bases fit TRBD1. CDR3 sequence reads: CASSQGPATGDTEAFF. CDR3 in DNA: TGCGCCAGCAGCCAAGGGCCGGCTACAGGGGACACTGAAGCTTTCTTT.